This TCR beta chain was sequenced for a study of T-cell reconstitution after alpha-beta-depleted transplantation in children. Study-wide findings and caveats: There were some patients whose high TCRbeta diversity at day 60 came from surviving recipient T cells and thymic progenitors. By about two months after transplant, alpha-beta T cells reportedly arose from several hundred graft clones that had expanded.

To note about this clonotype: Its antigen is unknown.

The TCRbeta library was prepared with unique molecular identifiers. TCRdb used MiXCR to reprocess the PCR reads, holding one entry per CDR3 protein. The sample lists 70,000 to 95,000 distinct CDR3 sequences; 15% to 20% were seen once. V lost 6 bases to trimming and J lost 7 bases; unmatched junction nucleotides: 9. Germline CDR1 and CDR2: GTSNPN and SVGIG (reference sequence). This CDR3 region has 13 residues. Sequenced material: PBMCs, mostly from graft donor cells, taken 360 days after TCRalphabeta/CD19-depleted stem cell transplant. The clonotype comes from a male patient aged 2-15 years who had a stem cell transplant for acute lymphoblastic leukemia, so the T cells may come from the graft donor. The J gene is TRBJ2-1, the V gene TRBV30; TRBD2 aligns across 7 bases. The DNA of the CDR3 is TGTGCCTGCCACGCCGCCGGGGGGAATGAGCAGTTCTTC. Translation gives CACHAAGGNEQFF.